Presented here are 26 T cell receptor beta chains from one specimen sequenced in a study of blood T cell repertoires in COVID-19. The repertoire was sequenced with immunoSEQ multiplex PCR; TCRdb's copy has only in-frame clones and lacks some. The table shows some 240,000 clones, with roughly 90% occurring only once. Input material: peripheral blood. These receptors were obtained from a man in his fifties or sixties who had recovered from COVID-19.

This chain links TRBV2 with TRBJ2-3; 7 bases align to TRBD1. The ends lost 5 bases at V and 10 bases at J; junction bases unmatched: 9. Germline-derived CDR1 and CDR2 are SNHLY and FYNNEI. The CDR3 covers 13 residues. In DNA form, the CDR3 reads TGTGCCAGCAGTCCCCCTACAGGGGACCCGCAGTATTTT. Translation: CASSPPTGDPQYF.

The chain joins TRBV15 to TRBJ2-7; possible D gene TRBD2, 7 bases. The ends were cut back, 9 bases at V and 3 bases at J, with 18 bases in the middle. The germline CDR1 and CDR2 sequences are LNHNV and YYDKDF (reference sequence). The CDR3 is made up of 14 amino acids. The CDR3 nucleotides are TGTGCCACAAGGAAGGCGGGGGCCCGCTACGAGCAGTACTTC. Amino acid sequence: CATRKAGARYEQYF.

The genes are TRBV28 and TRBJ1-2; perhaps TRBD1 as D (6 bases). Trimming left V 3 bases short and J 8 bases short, with 13 bases between. From germline, CDR1 is MDHEN and CDR2 SYDVKM. CDR3 size: 13 residues. The CDR3 sequence is CASSFSRGRGYTF. The CDR3, as DNA: TGTGCCAGCAGTTTCTCCAGGGGACGCGGCTACACCTTC.

The genes are TRBV5-4 and TRBJ2-4, with D possibly TRBD2 on 7 matching bases. The germline V gene has CDR1 SGHNT and CDR2 YYREEE (reference sequence). V was cut by 7 bases and J by 8 bases, with 22 bases left in between. The CDR3 is made up of 15 amino acids. The CDR3 DNA reads as TGTGCCAGCTCCCCAAGGGGGGGGATCCCGGACATTCAGTACTTC. Translation: CASSPRGGIPDIQYF.

The J gene is TRBJ2-5, the V gene TRBV7-3, with TRBD2 matching over 11 bases. The CDR3 totals 15 residues. In germline, CDR1 is SGHTA, CDR2 FQGTGA. J was trimmed by 8 bases and V by 2 bases; bases with no gene match: 7. The CDR3 DNA reads as TGTGCCAGCAGCTTACAGGGGCTAGCGGGGGGAACCCAGTACTTC. Translated: CASSLQGLAGGTQYF.

The chain recombines TRBV6-5 with TRBJ1-1; TRBD1 matches 12 bases. This CDR3 has 15 residues. Trimming removed 6 bases from V and 4 bases from J; junction bases left unmatched: 6. Germline CDR1 and CDR2: MNHEY and SVGAGI. CDR3 amino acids: CASRAGTGGFTEAFF. CDR3 nucleotides: TGTGCCAGCAGGGCCGGGACAGGGGGCTTCACTGAAGCTTTCTTT.

As DNA, the CDR3 is TGTGCCAGCAGTTTGTTTGCGGGAGGCCAAGAGACCCAGTACTTC. Translated, it gives CASSLFAGGQETQYF. The chain joins TRBV27 to TRBJ2-5; 8 positions match TRBD2. The germline V gene encodes CDR1 MNHEY and CDR2 SMNVEV (reference sequence). The V and J ends lost 3 bases and 1 base, in that order; junction bases with no gene match: 4. This CDR3 comprises 15 residues.

This rearrangement joins TRBV7-2 to TRBJ2-7; 12 nucleotides align to TRBD2. V dropped 6 bases and J dropped 2; count of bases not matched to a gene: 5. The CDR3 sequence is 15 residues long. CDR1 and CDR2 from the germline V gene are SGHTA and FQGNSA. The CDR3 DNA sequence: TGTGCCAGCAGGCTAGCGGGGGGGCCTCCCTACGAGCAGTACTTC. This codes for CASRLAGGPPYEQYF. Full variable domain (outside the CDR3, taken from reference TRBV7-2 and TRBJ2-7): GAGVSQSPSNKVTEKGKDVELRCDPISGHTALYWYRQSLGQGLEFLIYFQGNSAPDKSGLPSDRFSAERTGGSVSTLTIQRTQQEDSAVYLCASRLAGGPPYEQYFGPGTRLTVT.

The chain recombines TRBV7-2 with TRBJ1-2; D is ambiguous. Germline V gives CDR1 SGHTA, CDR2 FQGNSA. This CDR3 has 13 amino acids. V dropped 3 bases and J dropped 6 bases, with 11 bases sitting between them. CDR3 coding DNA: TGTGCCAGCAGCTTTGTCAAGCGGGATGGCTACACCTTC. Translation: CASSFVKRDGYTF.

The chain has TRBV5-3 and TRBJ1-5; D not certain. TRBV5-3 is labeled an ORF, and its function is uncertain. This CDR3 has 15 residues. Trimming removed 6 bases at V and 3 bases at J, with 16 bases between. The CDR3 here is CARTPNRDLNQPQHF. The CDR3 bases are TGTGCCAGAACCCCAAATAGAGATCTCAATCAGCCCCAGCATTTT.

The chain combines TRBV28 with TRBJ1-2; TRBD1 might be the D (6 bases). The CDR3 has 13 residues. V lost 6 bases, J lost 4 bases, and 12 bases lay in between. Per the germline V gene, CDR1 is MDHEN and CDR2 is SYDVKM. CDR3 in DNA: TGTGCCAGCAGCCCAGACAGGTCCTATGGCTACACCTTC. It yields the protein CASSPDRSYGYTF.

This clone has only a few counts. V is TRBV11-3 and J is TRBJ2-2; no firm D call. This CDR3 contains 13 residues. V lost 5 bases and J lost 7, with 11 bases in between. Germline lookup yields CDR1 SGHNT and CDR2 YENEEA. CDR3 region: CASSLTGGGELFF. In nucleotides, the CDR3 is TGTGCCAGCAGCCTTACGGGTGGCGGGGAGCTGTTTTTT.

This clone was counted a single time. This chain connects TRBV7-9 to TRBJ2-6; 8 bases map to TRBD1. From germline, CDR1 is SEHNR and CDR2 FQNEAQ (reference sequence). The CDR3 has 18 residues. With V trimmed by 3 bases and J by 0 bases, 7 bases remained unmatched. The CDR3 region has the DNA TGTGCCAGCAGCTTTGACAGGGGCTATTCCTCTGGGGCCAACGTCCTGACTTTC. Translation: CASSFDRGYSSGANVLTF.

A word on this clone: This CDR3 is also generated by other DNA sequences in the sample. CDR3 DNA sequence: TGTGCCAGCTCACCTAACGGGAACACTGAAGCTTTCTTT. Translation gives CASSPNGNTEAFF. The V gene is TRBV18, the J gene TRBJ1-1, with no clear D. CDR1 KGHSH and CDR2 LQKENI come from the germline V gene. The CDR3 sequence is 13 residues long. Trimming removed 3 bases at V and 1 base at J, with 6 bases between.

The chain joins TRBV2 to TRBJ2-5; D gene uncertain. Germline V gene data show CDR1 as SNHLY and CDR2 as FYNNEI. The CDR3 covers 11 residues. Trimming pared 7 bases from V and 1 base from J, leaving 4 bases between. The CDR3 DNA is TGTGCCAGCACGGTCCAAGAGACCCAGTACTTC. It is translated as CASTVQETQYF.

This clone came up a few times. This rearrangement joins TRBV30 to TRBJ2-3, with D tentatively TRBD2 (6 bases). The CDR3 extends over 14 amino acids. The V gene lost 3 bases and the J gene lost 0 bases, with 10 bases spanning the gap. Per the germline V gene, CDR1 is GTSNPN and CDR2 is SVGIG (reference sequence). The CDR3 protein is CAWSPGVSTDTQYF. The CDR3, as DNA: TGTGCCTGGAGCCCGGGGGTTAGCACAGATACGCAGTATTTT.

The rearrangement links TRBV29-1 to TRBJ2-1; TRBD1 matches 8 bases. The CDR3 has 12 amino acids. Per the germline V gene, CDR1 is SQVTM and CDR2 is ANQGSEA. With V trimmed by 7 bases and J by 9 bases, 8 bases remained unmatched. Here the CDR3 reads CSGKDRGGEQFF. The CDR3 nucleotides are TGCAGCGGGAAAGACAGGGGTGGTGAGCAGTTCTTC.

J is TRBJ2-2 and V is TRBV7-3; D might be TRBD1 (6 bases). This CDR3 contains 16 residues. V was shortened by 4 bases and J by 1 base, with 13 bases between the two germline ends. CDR1 is SGHTA and CDR2 is FQGTGA in the germline V gene. CDR3 loop: CASSSAPTGNTGELFF. The DNA of the CDR3 is TGTGCCAGCAGCTCGGCCCCGACAGGGAACACCGGGGAGCTGTTTTTT.

The chain has TRBV11-2 and TRBJ2-6, with D possibly being TRBD2 (5 bases). Between the trimmed V and J ends, which lost 5 bases and 0 bases, there was a span of 11 bases. This CDR3 is 16 amino acids long. Germline V gene lookup returns CDR1 SGHAT and CDR2 FQNNGV. CDR3 nucleotide sequence: TGTGCCAGCAGCCCTACTACTAGCTCTGGGGCCAACGTCCTGACTTTC. Encoded protein: CASSPTTSSGANVLTF.

CDR3 protein: CATQGQGTKSTAFF. The CDR3 nucleotides are TGTGCCACCCAGGGGCAGGGGACTAAATCGACAGCTTTCTTT. V and J are TRBV19 and TRBJ1-1; possible D gene TRBD1, 6 bases. The CDR3 spans 14 residues. Germline lookup yields CDR1 LNHDA and CDR2 SQIVND (reference sequence). V lost 10 bases to trimming and J lost 10 bases, with 25 bases between them.

The J gene is TRBJ2-7, the V gene TRBV23-1; 9 nucleotides agree with TRBD1. TRBV23-1 is an open reading frame, and its role is uncertain. V lost 4 bases and J lost 3; bases outside the gene matches: 10. The CDR3 consists of 16 residues. The CDR3, as DNA: TGCGCCAGCAGTCCGGGGACAGGGTATAGGGTCTACGAGCAGTACTTC. The encoded protein is CASSPGTGYRVYEQYF.

V gene TRBV11-2 combines with J gene TRBJ2-5; D is perhaps TRBD1 (6 bases). Germline V gives CDR1 SGHAT, CDR2 FQNNGV. CDR3 length equals 15 residues. The V and J ends lost 8 bases and 5 bases respectively, with 21 bases between them. This CDR3 reads CASGRTVGAGETQYF. The CDR3 DNA follows: TGTGCCAGCGGACGAACGGTGGGGGCTGGGGAGACCCAGTACTTC. The whole variable domain, remainder taken from reference TRBV11-2 and TRBJ2-5, is EAGVAQSPRYKIIEKRQSVAFWCNPISGHATLYWYQQILGQGPKLLIQFQNNGVVDDSQLPKDRFSAERLKGVDSTLKIQPAKLEDSAVYLCASGRTVGAGETQYFGPGTRLLVL.

The V call is TRBV7-2, the J call TRBJ2-2, with TRBD1 identical over 10 bases. V dropped 5 bases and J dropped 1; count of bases not matched to a gene: 7. The CDR3 consists of 17 residues. From germline, CDR1 is SGHTA and CDR2 FQGNSA. CDR3 amino acids: CASSHPDRGWNTGELFF. CDR3 nucleotides: TGTGCCAGCAGCCACCCGGACAGGGGGTGGAACACCGGGGAGCTGTTTTTT.

The rearrangement joins TRBV25-1 to TRBJ2-5, with a tentative D call TRBD2 (5 bases). V was clipped by 1 base and J by 8 bases, with 14 bases between them. This CDR3 has 14 amino acids. Germline loops: CDR1 MGHDK, CDR2 SYGVNS. The CDR3: CASSEFGRRRTQYF. CDR3 bases: TGTGCCAGCAGTGAATTCGGCAGGAGGAGAACCCAGTACTTC.

The chain recombines TRBV18 with TRBJ1-6; TRBD1 agrees at 7 bases. The V gene end was trimmed by 2 bases and the J gene end by 0 bases; junction bases not matched to a gene: 7. This CDR3 contains 18 residues. Germline V CDR1 and CDR2: KGHSH, LQKENI. The CDR3 nucleotides are TGTGCCAGCTCACCATGGGACAGCCTGAGCTCCTATAATTCACCCCTCCACTTT. It yields the protein CASSPWDSLSSYNSPLHF.

This rearrangement joins TRBV6-5 to TRBJ2-7, with 9 bases aligning to TRBD1. The germline gives CDR1 MNHEY, CDR2 SVGAGI. This CDR3 is 15 amino acids long. The V gene end was trimmed by 5 bases and the J gene end by 4 bases; junction bases not matched to a gene: 9. CDR3 DNA sequence: TGTGCCAGCAGTACCCGGCGGGACAGGGCGTACGAGCAGTACTTC. It codes for CASSTRRDRAYEQYF.